This TCR beta chain was recovered during a study of control samples from healthy donors and cancer patients. CDR3 size: 12 residues. The V gene lost 1 base and the J gene lost 12 bases, with 7 bases spanning the gap. The germline V gene has CDR1 SGHAT and CDR2 FQNNGV. Assay used: immunoSEQ multiplex PCR; TCRdb lists only in-frame clones, some missing. This sample yields some 45,000 clones, of which more than 85% are seen a single time; roughly 20% belongs to the top ten. The receptor was derived from a woman aged 40 to 55 with head and neck cancer. V is TRBV11-2 and J is TRBJ1-6, with a tentative D call TRBD1 (5 bases). The sequenced sample was PBMCs. In nucleotides, the CDR3 is TGTGCCAGCAGCTTAGGGGGCCAACCCCTCCACTTT. This gives the protein CASSLGGQPLHF.